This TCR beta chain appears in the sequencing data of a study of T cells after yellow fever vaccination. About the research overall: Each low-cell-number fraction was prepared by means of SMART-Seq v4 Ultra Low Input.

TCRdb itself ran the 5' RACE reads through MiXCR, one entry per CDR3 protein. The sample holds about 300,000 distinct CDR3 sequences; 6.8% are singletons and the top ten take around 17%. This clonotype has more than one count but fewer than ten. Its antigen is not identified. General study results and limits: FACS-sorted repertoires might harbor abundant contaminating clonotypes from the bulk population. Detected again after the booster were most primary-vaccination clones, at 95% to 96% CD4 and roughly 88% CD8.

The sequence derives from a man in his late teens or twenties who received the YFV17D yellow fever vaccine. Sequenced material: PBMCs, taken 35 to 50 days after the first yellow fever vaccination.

DNA for the CDR3: TGTGCCAGCAAACCTAGCGGGGGGTCGAGTGAGCAGTTCTTC. It encodes CASKPSGGSSEQFF. V is TRBV2 and J is TRBJ2-1; TRBD2 matches at 11 bases. This CDR3 comprises 14 residues. V lost 7 bases, J lost 9 bases, and 8 bases stayed unmatched. Per the germline V gene, CDR1 is SNHLY and CDR2 is FYNNEI. Looking up the rest from reference TRBV2 and TRBJ2-1 gives the full variable domain: EPEVTQTPSHQVTQMGQEVILRCVPISNHLYFYWYRQILGQKVEFLVSFYNNEISEKSEIFDDQFSVERPDGSNFTLKIRSTKLEDSAMYFCASKPSGGSSEQFFGPGTRLTVL.